Each of the 18 T cell receptor beta chains below was sequenced from the same sample in a study of cytomegalovirus exposure and HLA in healthy donors. 60 Vbeta and 13 Jbeta primers were used in PCR. Profiling relied on immunoSEQ multiplex PCR, and the TCRdb table lists in-frame clones only, not all of them. The sample records 150,000 to 200,000 clones, almost 80% being singletons. Sequencing was done on a sample of PBMCs. Receptor source: a man between 45 and 60 years old in good health and CMV-seropositive.

The rearrangement links TRBV15 to TRBJ1-2, with D maybe TRBD1 (5 bases). V dropped 3 bases and J dropped 2 bases, with 13 bases sitting between them. The germline V gene has CDR1 LNHNV and CDR2 YYDKDF (reference sequence). This CDR3 comprises 15 residues. The CDR3 region has the DNA TGTGCCACCAGCAGTCCGGGGACTGGCAACTATGGCTACACCTTC. This translates into CATSSPGTGNYGYTF.

The V and J genes are TRBV28 and TRBJ2-1, with 11 bases that match TRBD2. Germline CDR1 reads MDHEN; CDR2 reads SYDVKM. The trim removed 3 bases at V and 2 bases at J, leaving 9 bases unmatched. This CDR3 region has 18 residues. CDR3 residues: CASSFRLAGGLPYNEQFF. CDR3 sequence (DNA): TGTGCCAGCAGTTTTCGGCTAGCGGGGGGCCTTCCCTACAATGAGCAGTTCTTC.

The table lists this clone with a count of one. V and J are TRBV2 and TRBJ2-1; 9 bases align to TRBD2. Germline CDR1 reads SNHLY; CDR2 reads FYNNEI. The CDR3 is 15 amino acids. Trimming at V came to 4 bases and at J to 4 bases, leaving 5 bases not matched to a gene. CDR3 amino acids: CASSARTSVYNEQFF. The DNA of the CDR3 is TGTGCCAGCAGTGCTAGGACTAGCGTATACAATGAGCAGTTCTTC.

The rearrangement links TRBV5-6 to TRBJ1-2; 9 bases align to TRBD1. The junction had 7 bases not matched to a gene; V was cut back by 4 bases and J by 0 bases. This CDR3 spans 16 amino acids. Germline lookup yields CDR1 SGHDT and CDR2 YYEEEE. Here the CDR3 reads CASSTSGTGPNYGYTF. The CDR3 DNA is TGTGCCAGCAGCACTTCCGGGACAGGGCCTAACTATGGCTACACCTTC.

The rearrangement joins TRBV7-2 to TRBJ2-5, with TRBD2 matching 7 bases. This CDR3 has 15 amino acids. Looked up from germline, CDR1 is SGHTA and CDR2 is FQGNSA. The V segment lost 1 base and the J segment 4 bases; nucleotides outside the gene matches: 6. CDR3 residues: CASSLGWIAGETQYF. CDR3 bases: TGTGCCAGCAGCTTAGGTTGGATAGCGGGAGAGACCCAGTACTTC.

CDR3 in amino acids: CASSSLDDRGYGYTF. The CDR3 nucleotides read TGTGCCAGTAGTTCTCTGGACGACAGGGGGTATGGCTACACCTTC. The V call is TRBV19, the J call TRBJ1-2, with 9 bases lining up with TRBD1. This CDR3 is 15 amino acids long. Trimming took 5 bases from V and 5 from J; bases not matched to a gene: 9. Germline values: CDR1 LNHDA, CDR2 SQIVND (reference sequence).

The chain links TRBV19 to TRBJ1-4; TRBD1 is a possible D gene (5 bases). The CDR3 totals 14 residues. Between the trimmed V and J ends, which lost 4 bases and 2 bases, there was a span of 8 bases. CDR1 and CDR2 (germline): LNHDA, SQIVND (reference sequence). CDR3 amino acids: CASSNGGTNEKLFF. CDR3 coding DNA: TGTGCCAGTAGTAACGGGGGGACTAATGAAAAACTGTTTTTT.

The count of this clone is one. The chain is built from TRBV7-7 and TRBJ2-5; TRBD1 matches 10 bases. The CDR3 length is 15 residues. CDR1 is SSHAT and CDR2 is FNYEAQ in the germline V gene (reference sequence). With 1 base clipped from V and 2 bases from J, the junction kept 1 base outside the gene matches. The CDR3 DNA follows: TGTGCCAGCAGCTTAGGGACAGGGGGACAAGAGACCCAGTACTTC. This translates into CASSLGTGGQETQYF.

This rearrangement joins TRBV5-1 to TRBJ2-1, with 7 positions matching TRBD1. Germline V gene data show CDR1 as SGHRS and CDR2 as YFSETQ. The length of the CDR3 is 14 residues. The V gene end was trimmed by 2 bases and the J gene end by 4 bases; junction bases not matched to a gene: 3. CDR3 sequence: CASSFGQEYNEQFF. DNA of the CDR3: TGCGCCAGCAGCTTCGGACAGGAATACAATGAGCAGTTCTTC.

This chain uses TRBV28 with TRBJ1-5, with 7 bases fitting TRBD1. Germline CDR1 and CDR2: MDHEN and SYDVKM. The CDR3 extends over 16 amino acids. V shed 3 bases, J shed 2 bases, and the junction held 7 bases outside the gene matches. In DNA form, the CDR3 reads TGTGCCAGCAGTTTTTTCGGGGACAGTCGCAATCAGCCCCAGCATTTT. Its protein is CASSFFGDSRNQPQHF. The full variable domain, rest sourced from reference TRBV28 and TRBJ1-5, is DVKVTQSSRYLVKRTGEKVFLECVQDMDHENMFWYRQDPGLGLRLIYFSYDVKMKEKGDIPEGYSVSREKKERFSLILESASTNQTSMYLCASSFFGDSRNQPQHFGDGTRLSIL.

V usage is TRBV5-6 and J usage is TRBJ2-7; no firm D call. This CDR3 has 14 residues. V was cut by 2 bases and J by 6 bases, with 15 bases left in between. Germline V gene sequence: CDR1 SGHDT, CDR2 YYEEEE. The CDR3 region has the DNA TGTGCCAGCAGCTTAGTTTCGGGTTTTGGCGAGCAGTACGTC. Residues: CASSLVSGFGEQYV.

The chain couples TRBV2 to TRBJ2-3; 10 bases line up with TRBD2. CDR3 length equals 15 residues. Germline assignment: CDR1 SNHLY and CDR2 FYNNEI. Germline trimming cut 7 bases from V and 4 bases from J; bases unmatched to any gene: 8. CDR3 protein: CASNQKRGGPDTQYF. The CDR3 bases are TGTGCCAGCAACCAAAAGCGGGGGGGACCAGATACGCAGTATTTT.

This clone showed up just a few times. V and J are TRBV7-9 and TRBJ2-7; perhaps TRBD1 as D (7 bases). Germline lookup yields CDR1 SEHNR and CDR2 FQNEAQ (reference sequence). V lost 5 bases to trimming and J lost 5 bases, with 10 bases between them. The CDR3 has 12 amino acids. The CDR3 bases are TGTGCCAGCAGCCAGGGGGGTGACGAGCAGTACTTC. Translation: CASSQGGDEQYF. The full variable domain, with the rest looked up from reference TRBV7-9 and TRBJ2-7, is DTGVSQNPRHKITKRGQNVTFRCDPISEHNRLYWYRQTLGQGPEFLTYFQNEAQLEKSRLLSDRFSAERPKGSFSTLEIQRTEQGDSAMYLCASSQGGDEQYFGPGTRLTVT.

The chain couples TRBV2 to TRBJ1-3, with D tentatively TRBD1 (5 bases). The V end was cut by 11 bases, the J end by 0 bases, with 17 bases between. The CDR3 spans 15 residues. The V gene's germline CDR1 is SNHLY and CDR2 FYNNEI. DNA of the CDR3: TGTGCCGTGACGGGACTCTTGGACTCTGGAAACACCATATATTTT. Translated: CAVTGLLDSGNTIYF.

The genes are TRBV18 and TRBJ2-1, with 10 bases aligning to TRBD2. Germline trimming cut 3 bases from V and 4 bases from J; bases unmatched to any gene: 6. CDR1 and CDR2 from the germline V gene are KGHSH and LQKENI. The CDR3 runs 16 residues. The CDR3 loop is CASSPSSGGKYNEQFF. The CDR3 bases are TGTGCCAGCTCACCGTCTAGCGGGGGAAAGTACAATGAGCAGTTCTTC.

This sequence joins TRBV30 and TRBJ1-1; D unclear. The length of the CDR3 is 16 residues. In germline, CDR1 is GTSNPN, CDR2 SVGIG (reference sequence). Deletions cut 1 base from V and 0 bases from J, with 15 bases between. CDR3 residues: CAWSEGGFGMNTEAFF. The CDR3 nucleotides are TGTGCCTGGAGTGAAGGAGGTTTTGGGATGAACACTGAAGCTTTCTTT.

This chain links TRBV6-5 with TRBJ2-5; 7 nucleotides align to TRBD1. Unmatched junction bases numbered 6, after V lost 2 bases and J lost 0 bases. This CDR3 contains 16 residues. Germline CDR1 and CDR2: MNHEY and SVGAGI. CDR3 in amino acids: CASSYRQGRYQETQYF. The CDR3 DNA reads TGTGCCAGCAGTTACCGACAGGGCCGGTACCAAGAGACCCAGTACTTC.

The gene calls are TRBV27 and TRBJ1-2; 9 bases align to TRBD1. The germline V gene encodes CDR1 MNHEY and CDR2 SMNVEV (reference sequence). Losses at the gene ends were 5 bases for V and 3 bases for J; bases not matched to a gene: 4. The CDR3 has 14 amino acids. CDR3 nucleotides: TGTGCCAGCAGTCGGGGACAGGGAGACTATGGCTACACCTTC. Residues: CASSRGQGDYGYTF.